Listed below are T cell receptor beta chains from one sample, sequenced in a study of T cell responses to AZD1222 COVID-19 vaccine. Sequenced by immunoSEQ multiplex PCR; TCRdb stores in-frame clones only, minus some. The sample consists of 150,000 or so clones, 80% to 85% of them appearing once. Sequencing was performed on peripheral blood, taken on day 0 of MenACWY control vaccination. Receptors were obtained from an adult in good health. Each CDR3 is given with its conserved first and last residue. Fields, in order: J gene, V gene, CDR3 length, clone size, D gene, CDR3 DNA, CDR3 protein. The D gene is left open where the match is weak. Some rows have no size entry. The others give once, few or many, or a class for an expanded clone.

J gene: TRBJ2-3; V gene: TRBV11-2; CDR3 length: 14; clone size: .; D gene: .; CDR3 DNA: TGTGCCAGCAGCCCAAGCAGGGTCACAGATACGCAGTATTTT; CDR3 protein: CASSPSRVTDTQYF
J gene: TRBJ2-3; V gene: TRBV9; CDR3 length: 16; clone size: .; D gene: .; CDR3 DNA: TGTGCCAGCAGCGTAGTAGCAGGGTGGGGAACAGATACGCAGTATTTT; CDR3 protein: CASSVVAGWGTDTQYF
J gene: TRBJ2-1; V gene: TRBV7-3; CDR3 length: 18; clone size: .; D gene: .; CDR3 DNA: TGTGCCAGCAGCTTAAACGGGGGCGCCCCCGGCTCCTACAATGAGCAGTTCTTC; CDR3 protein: CASSLNGGAPGSYNEQFF
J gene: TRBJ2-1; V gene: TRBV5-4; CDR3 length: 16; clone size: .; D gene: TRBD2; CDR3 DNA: TGTGCCAGCAGTTCCAGACGGGGGGACCTTTACAATGAGCAGTTCTTC; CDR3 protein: CASSSRRGDLYNEQFF
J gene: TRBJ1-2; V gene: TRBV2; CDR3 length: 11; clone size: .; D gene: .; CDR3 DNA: TGTGCCAGCAGTGTAAGAGGCGGCTACACCTTC; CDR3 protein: CASSVRGGYTF
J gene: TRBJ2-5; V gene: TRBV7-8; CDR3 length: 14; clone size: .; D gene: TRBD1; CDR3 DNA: TGTGCCAGCAGCCCACAGACAGGGGCGGAGACCCAGTACTTC; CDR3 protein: CASSPQTGAETQYF
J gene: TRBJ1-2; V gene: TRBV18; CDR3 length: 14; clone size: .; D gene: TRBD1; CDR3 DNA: TGTGCCAGCTCTCTTCTTCAGGGGGACTATGGCTACACCTTC; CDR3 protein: CASSLLQGDYGYTF
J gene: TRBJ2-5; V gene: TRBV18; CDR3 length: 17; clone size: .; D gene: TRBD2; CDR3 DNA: TGTGCCAGCTCCCTTGCTAGACTAGCGGGGGCCAGCAAGACCCAGTACTTC; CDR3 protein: CASSLARLAGASKTQYF
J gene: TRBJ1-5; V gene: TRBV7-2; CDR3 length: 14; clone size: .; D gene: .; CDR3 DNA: TGTGCCAGCAGCAAACAGGGAGGAAATCAGCCCCAGCATTTT; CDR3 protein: CASSKQGGNQPQHF
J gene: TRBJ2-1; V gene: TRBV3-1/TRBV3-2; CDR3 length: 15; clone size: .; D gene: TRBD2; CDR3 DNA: TGTGCCAGCAGCCAAGGGCGGGAGCGTTACAATGAGCAGTTCTTC; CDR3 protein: CASSQGRERYNEQFF
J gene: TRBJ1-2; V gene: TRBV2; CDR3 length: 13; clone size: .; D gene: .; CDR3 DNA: TGTGCCAGCAGTGAAGAGGGAAACTATGGCTACACCTTC; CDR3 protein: CASSEEGNYGYTF
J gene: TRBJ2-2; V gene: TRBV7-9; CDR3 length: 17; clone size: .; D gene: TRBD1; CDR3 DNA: TGTGCCAGCAGCTTAGTTGGGCAGGGGGCTGGAACCGGGGAGCTGTTTTTT; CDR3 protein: CASSLVGQGAGTGELFF
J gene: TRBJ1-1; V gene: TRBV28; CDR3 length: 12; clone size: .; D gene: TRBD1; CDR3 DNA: TGTGCCAGCAGATCCTTACAGGGGGGAGCTTTCTTT; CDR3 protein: CASRSLQGGAFF
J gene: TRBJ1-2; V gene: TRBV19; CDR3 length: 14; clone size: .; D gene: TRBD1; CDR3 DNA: TGTGCCAGTAGTAAGGGACAGGACATCTATGGCTACACCTTC; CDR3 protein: CASSKGQDIYGYTF
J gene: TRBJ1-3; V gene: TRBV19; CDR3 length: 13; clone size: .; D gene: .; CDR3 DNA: TGTGCCAGCTCTACCCACCATGGAAACACCATATATTTT; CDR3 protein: CASSTHHGNTIYF
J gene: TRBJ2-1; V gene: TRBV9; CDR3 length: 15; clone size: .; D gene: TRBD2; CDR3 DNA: TGTGCCAGCAGCGTAGGGACTAGTAACTACAATGAGCAGTTCTTC; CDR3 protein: CASSVGTSNYNEQFF
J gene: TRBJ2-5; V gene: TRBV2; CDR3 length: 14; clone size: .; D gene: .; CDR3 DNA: TGTGCCAGCCGTAACGGCAGGGCCCAAGAGACCCAGTACTTC; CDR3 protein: CASRNGRAQETQYF
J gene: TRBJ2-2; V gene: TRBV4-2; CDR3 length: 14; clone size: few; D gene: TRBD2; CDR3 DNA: TGTGCCAGCAGTAGCGGGGCGAACACCGGGGAGCTGTTTTTT; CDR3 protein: CASSSGANTGELFF
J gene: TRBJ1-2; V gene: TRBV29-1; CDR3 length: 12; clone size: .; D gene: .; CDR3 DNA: TGCAGCGTCGCACAAGCCGGCGCAGGCTACACCTTC; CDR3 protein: CSVAQAGAGYTF
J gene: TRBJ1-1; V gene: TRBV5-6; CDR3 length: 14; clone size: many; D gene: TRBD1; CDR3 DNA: TGTGCCAGCAGCTTGGTGGGACAGCACACTGAAGCTTTCTTT; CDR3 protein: CASSLVGQHTEAFF
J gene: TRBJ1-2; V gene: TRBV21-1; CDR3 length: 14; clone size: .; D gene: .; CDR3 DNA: TGTGCCAGCAGCCATCTTCCCCCTTTCTATGGCTACACCTTC; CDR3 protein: CASSHLPPFYGYTF
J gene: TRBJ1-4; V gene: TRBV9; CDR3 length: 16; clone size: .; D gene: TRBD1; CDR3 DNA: TGTGCCAGCACCCCCGCAGTGGGGACAGGGAATGAAAAACTGTTTTTT; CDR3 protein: CASTPAVGTGNEKLFF
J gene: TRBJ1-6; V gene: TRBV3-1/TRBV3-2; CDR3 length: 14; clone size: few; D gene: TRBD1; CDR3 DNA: TGTGCCAGCAGCTGGACAGGGGATAATTCACCCCTCCACTTT; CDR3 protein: CASSWTGDNSPLHF
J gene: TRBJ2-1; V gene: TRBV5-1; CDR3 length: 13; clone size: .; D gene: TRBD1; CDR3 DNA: TGCGCCAGCAAGGGGACAGTTTACAATGAGCAGTTCTTC; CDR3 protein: CASKGTVYNEQFF
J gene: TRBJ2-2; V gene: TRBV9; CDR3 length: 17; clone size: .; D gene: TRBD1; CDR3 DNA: TGTGCCAGCAGCGTACATCGGACAGGGTATTTGGCCGGGGAGCTGTTTTTT; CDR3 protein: CASSVHRTGYLAGELFF
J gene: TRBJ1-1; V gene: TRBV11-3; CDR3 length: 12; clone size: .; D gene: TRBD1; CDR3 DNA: TGTGCCAGCAGCTTGGGACAGACTGAAGCTTTCTTT; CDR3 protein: CASSLGQTEAFF
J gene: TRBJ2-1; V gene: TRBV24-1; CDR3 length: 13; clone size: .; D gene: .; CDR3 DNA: TGTGCCACCGGGCACCCCACCTACAATGAGCAGTTCTTC; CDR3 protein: CATGHPTYNEQFF
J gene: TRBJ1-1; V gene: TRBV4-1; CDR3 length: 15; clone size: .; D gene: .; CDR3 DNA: TGCGCCAGCAGCCAACGAGGGAACTTGAACACTGAAGCTTTCTTT; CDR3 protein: CASSQRGNLNTEAFF
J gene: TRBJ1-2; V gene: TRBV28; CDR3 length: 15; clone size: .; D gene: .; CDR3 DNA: TGTGCCAGCAGTAATCGGGACGCTTCCTACTATGGCTACACCTTC; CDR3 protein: CASSNRDASYYGYTF
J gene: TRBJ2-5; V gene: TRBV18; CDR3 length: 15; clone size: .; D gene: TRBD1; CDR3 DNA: TGTGCCAGCTCACTCATAACAGGGGACCAAGAGACCCAGTACTTC; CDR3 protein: CASSLITGDQETQYF
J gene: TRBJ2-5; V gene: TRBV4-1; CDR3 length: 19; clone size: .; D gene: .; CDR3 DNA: TGCGCCAGCAGCCAAGGACGCCGGGTTAGTCGGCGGGGACGAGAGACCCAGTACTTC; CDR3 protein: CASSQGRRVSRRGRETQYF
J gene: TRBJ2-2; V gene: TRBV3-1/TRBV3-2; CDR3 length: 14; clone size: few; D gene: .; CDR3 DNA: TGTGCCAGCAGCGTTACAGGGTCTGGCGGGGAGCTGTTTTTT; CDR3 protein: CASSVTGSGGELFF
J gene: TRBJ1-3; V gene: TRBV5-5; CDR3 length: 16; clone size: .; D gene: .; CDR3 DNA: TGTGCCAGCAGCTTGGAGGATGTGGGGGCTGGAAACACCATATATTTT; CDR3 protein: CASSLEDVGAGNTIYF
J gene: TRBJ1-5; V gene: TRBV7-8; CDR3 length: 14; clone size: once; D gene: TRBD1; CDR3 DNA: TGTGCCAGCAGCGTCGGGACAGGGCCCCAGCCCCAGCATTTT; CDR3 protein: CASSVGTGPQPQHF
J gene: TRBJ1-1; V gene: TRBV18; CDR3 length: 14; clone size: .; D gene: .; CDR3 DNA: TGTGCCAGCTCGGAACAGGGTAGGGGGACTGAAGCTTTCTTT; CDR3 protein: CASSEQGRGTEAFF
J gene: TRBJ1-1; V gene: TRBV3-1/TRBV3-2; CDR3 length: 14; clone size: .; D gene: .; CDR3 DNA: TGTGCCAGCAGCCAAGTGTACGGGGCCACTGAAGCTTTCTTT; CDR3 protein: CASSQVYGATEAFF
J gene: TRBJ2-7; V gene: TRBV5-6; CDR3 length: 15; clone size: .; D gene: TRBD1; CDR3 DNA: TGTGCCAGCAGCTTGGGAGGACAGGGATCCTACGAGCAGTACTTC; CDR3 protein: CASSLGGQGSYEQYF
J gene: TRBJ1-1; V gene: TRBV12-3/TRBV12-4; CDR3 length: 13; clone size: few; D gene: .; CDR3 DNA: TGTGCCAGCAGCTCAGGACAGAACACTGAAGCTTTCTTT; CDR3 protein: CASSSGQNTEAFF
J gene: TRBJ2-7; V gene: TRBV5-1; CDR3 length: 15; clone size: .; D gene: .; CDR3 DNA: TGCGCCAGCAGTGAAGGTGGGACGCTCGGCTACGAGCAGTACTTC; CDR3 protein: CASSEGGTLGYEQYF
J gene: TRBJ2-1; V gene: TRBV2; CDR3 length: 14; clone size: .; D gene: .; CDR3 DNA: TGTGCCAGCAGTGACTCTCCCCCCTACAATGAGCAGTTCTTC; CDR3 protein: CASSDSPPYNEQFF
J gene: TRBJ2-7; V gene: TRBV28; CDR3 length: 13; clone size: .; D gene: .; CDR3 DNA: TGTGCCAGCCAATTAGGTAGCTCCTACGAGCAGTACTTC; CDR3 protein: CASQLGSSYEQYF
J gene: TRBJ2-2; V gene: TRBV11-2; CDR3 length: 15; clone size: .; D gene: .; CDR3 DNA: TGTGCCAGCAGCTTATTAGGGTCGGACACCGGGGAGCTGTTTTTT; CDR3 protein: CASSLLGSDTGELFF
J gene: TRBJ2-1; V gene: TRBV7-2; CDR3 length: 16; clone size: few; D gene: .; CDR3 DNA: TGTGCCAGCAGCCCCCAGAGGGGGGGCCGGAACAATGAGCAGTTCTTC; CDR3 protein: CASSPQRGGRNNEQFF
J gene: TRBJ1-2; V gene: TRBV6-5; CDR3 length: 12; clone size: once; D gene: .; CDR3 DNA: TGTGCCAGCAGCGCCGACAGCTATGGCTACACCTTC; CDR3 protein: CASSADSYGYTF
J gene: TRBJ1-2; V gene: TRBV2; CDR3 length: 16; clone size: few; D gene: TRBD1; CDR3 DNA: TGTGCCAGCAGTGCGCAAACGACAGGGTTGGGGTATGGCTACACCTTC; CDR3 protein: CASSAQTTGLGYGYTF
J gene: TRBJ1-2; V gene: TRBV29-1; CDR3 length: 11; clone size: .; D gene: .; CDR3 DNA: TGCAGCGTTCTTTCAGCCTATGGCTACACCTTC; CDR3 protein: CSVLSAYGYTF
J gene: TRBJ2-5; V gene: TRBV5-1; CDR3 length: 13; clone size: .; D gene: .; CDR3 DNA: TGCGCCAGCAGCTTCACAGGGAGGGAGACCCAGTACTTC; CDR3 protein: CASSFTGRETQYF
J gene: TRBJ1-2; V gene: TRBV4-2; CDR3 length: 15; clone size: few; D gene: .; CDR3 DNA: TGTGCCAGCAGCCAAGAGTTGCAGGCAGGCTATGGCTACACCTTC; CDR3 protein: CASSQELQAGYGYTF
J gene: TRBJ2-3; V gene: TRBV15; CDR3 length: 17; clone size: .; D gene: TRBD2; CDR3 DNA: TGTGCCACCAGCAGAGGGCCACTAGCGGGGGGCCTTGATACGCAGTATTTT; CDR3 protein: CATSRGPLAGGLDTQYF
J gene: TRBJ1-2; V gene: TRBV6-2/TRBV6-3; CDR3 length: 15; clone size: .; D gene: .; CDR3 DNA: TGTGCCAGCAGTCTTCGGCGGCCAACTAACTATGGCTACACCTTC; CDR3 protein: CASSLRRPTNYGYTF
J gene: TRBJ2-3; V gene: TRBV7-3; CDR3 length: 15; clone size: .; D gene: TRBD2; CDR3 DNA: TGTGCCAGCAGCCCCCGGGGGGGGAACACAGATACGCAGTATTTT; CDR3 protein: CASSPRGGNTDTQYF
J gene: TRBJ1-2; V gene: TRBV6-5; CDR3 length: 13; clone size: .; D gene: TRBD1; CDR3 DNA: TGTGCCAGCAGTTGGGGACAGGGAGGGAGATGGACCTTC; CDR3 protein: CASSWGQGGRWTF
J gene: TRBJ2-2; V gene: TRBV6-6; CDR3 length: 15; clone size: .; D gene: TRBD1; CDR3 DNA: TGTGCCAGCAGGGAGACAGGGAAAAGGACCGGGGAGCTGTTTTTT; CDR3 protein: CASRETGKRTGELFF
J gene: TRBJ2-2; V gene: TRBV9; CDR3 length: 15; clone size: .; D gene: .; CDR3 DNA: TGTGCCAGCAGCGTAGAACAGGGCCGCACCGGGGAGCTGTTTTTT; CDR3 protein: CASSVEQGRTGELFF
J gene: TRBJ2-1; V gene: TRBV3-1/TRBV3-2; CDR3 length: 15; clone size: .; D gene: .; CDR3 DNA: TGTGCCAGCAGCCCAGGACATAGCTCCTACAATGAGCAGTTCTTC; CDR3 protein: CASSPGHSSYNEQFF
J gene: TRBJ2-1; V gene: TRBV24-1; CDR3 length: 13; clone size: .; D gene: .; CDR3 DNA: TGTGCCACCGGGACTCCGGGTCACAATGAGCAGTTCTTC; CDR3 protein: CATGTPGHNEQFF